The 26 T cell receptor beta chains reported below all come from one sample, sequenced in a study of Tregs in tolerant kidney transplant recipients. Here immunoSEQ multiplex PCR was the method, and the copy in TCRdb shows in-frame clones only, minus some. The profile covers roughly 66,000 clones, with 80% to 95% appearing a single time and roughly 11% taken by the ten largest. The specimen comprised CD8+ T cells from blood, sampled before the transplant. Every receptor here comes from a human donor who received a combined kidney and bone marrow transplant.

The gene calls are TRBV6-1 and TRBJ1-1, with 7 bases matching TRBD1. This CDR3 has 14 residues. CDR1 is MNHNS and CDR2 is SASEGT in the germline V gene. V lost 3 bases, J lost 6 bases, and 7 bases stayed unmatched. The CDR3 DNA follows: TGTGCCAGCAGTGATAGGGGGCTTTTAGCTGAAGCTTTCTTT. This translates into CASSDRGLLAEAFF.

This sequence joins TRBV30 and TRBJ2-7, with D tentatively TRBD1 (5 bases). Trimming cost V 5 bases and J 2 bases, with 13 bases left between them. CDR1 and CDR2 from the germline V gene are GTSNPN and SVGIG (reference sequence). This CDR3 spans 13 amino acids. The CDR3 here is CAWQGRKAYEQYF. The CDR3 bases are TGTGCCTGGCAGGGAAGAAAAGCCTACGAGCAGTACTTC.

The gene calls are TRBV15 and TRBJ2-5; D may be TRBD2 (6 bases). The CDR3 spans 15 residues. The ends were cut back, 4 bases at V and 0 bases at J, with 12 bases in the middle. The V gene's germline CDR1 is LNHNV and CDR2 YYDKDF (reference sequence). The CDR3 DNA reads TGTGCCACCAGCACCTCGGGCGGGGACCAAGAGACCCAGTACTTC. The encoded protein is CATSTSGGDQETQYF.

V is TRBV13 and J is TRBJ1-4; 8 bases fit TRBD1. In germline, CDR1 is PRHDT, CDR2 FYEKMQ (reference sequence). The CDR3 runs to 16 residues. Trimming removed 0 bases from V and 7 bases from J; junction bases left unmatched: 7. The CDR3 nucleotides are TGTGCCAGCAGCTTAGGCCTTCAGGGGGCGGCTGAAAAACTGTTTTTT. Its protein product is CASSLGLQGAAEKLFF. The full variable domain, rest sourced from reference TRBV13 and TRBJ1-4, is AAGVIQSPRHLIKEKRETATLKCYPIPRHDTVYWYQQGPGQDPQFLISFYEKMQSDKGSIPDRFSAQQFSDYHSELNMSSLELGDSALYFCASSLGLQGAAEKLFFGSGTQLSVL.

The J gene is TRBJ2-5, the V gene TRBV7-9; 7 positions agree with TRBD1. V lost 5 bases to trimming and J lost 4 bases; unmatched junction nucleotides: 16. CDR3 length: 17 amino acids. CDR1 and CDR2 (germline): SEHNR, FQNEAQ (reference sequence). As DNA, the CDR3 is TGTGCCAGCAGCCCCCAGACCGCTTACTACAGGGGAGAGACCCAGTACTTC. Its protein is CASSPQTAYYRGETQYF.

The chain is built from TRBV7-6 and TRBJ2-1; TRBD2 matches at 12 bases. V was pared by 3 bases and J by 7 bases, with 4 bases of the junction left unmatched. The germline V gene encodes CDR1 SGHVS and CDR2 FNYEAQ. The CDR3 has 15 amino acids. The CDR3 sequence is CASSFPLAGGNEQFF. The CDR3 DNA reads as TGTGCCAGCAGCTTCCCGCTAGCGGGAGGGAATGAGCAGTTCTTC. Complete variable domain (other parts from reference TRBV7-6 and TRBJ2-1): GAGVSQSPRYKVTKRGQDVALRCDPISGHVSLYWYRQALGQGPEFLTYFNYEAQQDKSGLPNDRFSAERPEGSISTLTIQRTEQRDSAMYRCASSFPLAGGNEQFFGPGTRLTVL.

J is TRBJ2-3 and V is TRBV15; 8 nucleotides match TRBD2. This CDR3 is 17 amino acids long. The germline gives CDR1 LNHNV, CDR2 YYDKDF (reference sequence). J gave up 8 bases and V 0 bases, and 13 bases lay outside the gene matches. The CDR3 here is CATSRDRGSGGPGTQYF. CDR3 sequence (DNA): TGTGCCACCAGCAGAGATCGAGGGAGCGGGGGCCCGGGTACGCAGTATTTT.

The chain recombines TRBV18 with TRBJ1-1; TRBD1 agrees at 7 bases. The V gene's germline CDR1 is KGHSH and CDR2 LQKENI. V shed 2 bases, J shed 5 bases, and the junction held 8 bases outside the gene matches. This CDR3 is built from 15 residues. CDR3 coding DNA: TGTGCCAGCTCACCAAAGGGGGCGGTGAGGACTGAAGCTTTCTTT. Protein product: CASSPKGAVRTEAFF.

The V and J genes are TRBV2 and TRBJ2-2; 11 nucleotides line up with TRBD2. Germline V lookup: CDR1 SNHLY, CDR2 FYNNEI. The CDR3 contains 14 residues. J gave up 6 bases and V 6 bases, and 3 bases lay outside the gene matches. The CDR3, as DNA: TGTGCCAGCAGCAGTAGCGGGAGGGCCGGGGAGCTGTTTTTT. This sequence encodes CASSSSGRAGELFF.

The chain is built from TRBV13 and TRBJ1-5; no clear D. Trimming removed 5 bases at V and 7 bases at J, with 12 bases between. Per the germline V gene, CDR1 is PRHDT and CDR2 is FYEKMQ (reference sequence). The CDR3 runs 13 residues. For the CDR3, the DNA is TGTGCCAGCAGCCTAGCGGCGGAGCAGCCCCAGCATTTT. Its protein product is CASSLAAEQPQHF.

J is TRBJ2-3 and V is TRBV6-4; D is undetermined. Germline CDR1 reads MRHNA; CDR2 reads SNTAGT. Trimming took 5 bases from V and 1 from J, leaving 10 bases between them. This CDR3 comprises 14 residues. Here the CDR3 reads CASSNLGGTDTQYF. In DNA, the CDR3 is TGTGCCAGCAGTAACCTAGGAGGCACAGATACGCAGTATTTT.

The chain couples TRBV5-3 to TRBJ2-7; the match to TRBD2 covers 8 bases. TRBV5-3 falls under the ORF class, with uncertain function. V lost 4 bases to trimming and J lost 0 bases; unmatched junction nucleotides: 9. CDR3 size: 16 residues. The CDR3 region is CARSAVRLAFSYEQYF. The CDR3, as DNA: TGTGCCAGAAGCGCGGTTAGACTAGCGTTCTCCTACGAGCAGTACTTC.

This chain joins TRBV5-6 and TRBJ1-2; D call uncertain. Trimming pared 2 bases from V and 0 bases from J, leaving 8 bases between. Germline V gene lookup returns CDR1 SGHDT and CDR2 YYEEEE. This CDR3 region has 14 residues. CDR3 sequence (DNA): TGTGCCAGCAGCTTTGGTGGAGCTAACTATGGCTACACCTTC. Encoded protein: CASSFGGANYGYTF.

This chain joins TRBV15 and TRBJ2-7; 7 nucleotides line up with TRBD1. CDR1 is LNHNV, CDR2 YYDKDF, per germline (reference sequence). This CDR3 is 14 amino acids long. With V trimmed by 3 bases and J by 2 bases, 4 bases remained unmatched. CDR3 sequence reads: CATSRTGITYEQYF. The CDR3 DNA is TGTGCCACCAGCAGGACAGGGATTACCTACGAGCAGTACTTC.

This sequence joins TRBV27 and TRBJ2-1; D is unclear. The CDR3 sequence is 13 residues long. In germline, CDR1 is MNHEY, CDR2 SMNVEV (reference sequence). V was pared by 0 bases and J by 10 bases, with 10 bases between. This CDR3 is CASSLSASTEQFF. Written as DNA, the CDR3 is TGTGCCAGCAGTTTATCGGCCTCAACGGAGCAGTTCTTC.

The chain carries TRBV28 and TRBJ2-5, with TRBD2 matching 13 bases. The CDR3 has 14 amino acids. Germline V gives CDR1 MDHEN, CDR2 SYDVKM. Trimming cost V 10 bases and J 2 bases; bases outside gene matches: 4. The CDR3 loop reads CATGLAGWQETQYF. The DNA for the CDR3 is TGTGCCACGGGACTAGCGGGGTGGCAAGAGACCCAGTACTTC.

This clone was observed a single time. This rearrangement joins TRBV29-1 to TRBJ2-1; D is undetermined. Trimming left V 3 bases short and J 0 bases short, with 9 bases between. The CDR3 is made up of 14 amino acids. Germline values: CDR1 SQVTM, CDR2 ANQGSEA. This CDR3 reads CSVEAVSSYNEQFF. Written as DNA, the CDR3 is TGCAGCGTTGAGGCGGTTAGCTCCTACAATGAGCAGTTCTTC.

This chain joins TRBV7-8 and TRBJ2-1; TRBD2 matches 13 bases. V lost 2 bases, J lost 3 bases, and 16 bases stayed unmatched. Germline-derived CDR1 and CDR2 are SGHVS and FQNEAQ. The CDR3 runs to 21 residues. This chain's CDR3 is CASSLRARTSGRAYIYNEQFF. CDR3 DNA sequence: TGTGCCAGCAGCTTACGCGCCCGGACTAGCGGGAGAGCCTATATCTACAATGAGCAGTTCTTC.

The rearrangement uses TRBV13 and TRBJ1-1, with a possible D match to TRBD1 (5 bases). CDR1 PRHDT and CDR2 FYEKMQ come from the germline V gene (reference sequence). V lost 3 bases and J 6 bases, leaving 11 bases between the germline ends. The CDR3 is made up of 13 amino acids. The CDR3 nucleotides are TGTGCCAGCAGCTTCCAGGGTTGGGCTGAAGCTTTCTTT. Translating gives CASSFQGWAEAFF.

The chain employs TRBV6-6 and TRBJ2-7, with D unclear. CDR1 is MNHNY, CDR2 SVGAGI, per germline (reference sequence). The CDR3 covers 14 residues. V lost 6 bases, J lost 6 bases, and 18 bases lay in between. CDR3 residues: CASRERPLLGEQYF. CDR3 nucleotide sequence: TGTGCCAGCAGGGAGCGCCCTCTGTTAGGCGAGCAGTACTTC.

The rearrangement uses TRBV6-5 and TRBJ2-3; D gene unclear. CDR1 MNHEY and CDR2 SVGAGI come from the germline V gene. The CDR3 is made up of 11 amino acids. Trimming removed 8 bases at V and 3 bases at J, with 6 bases between. CDR3 residues: CASQRTDTQYF. The CDR3 DNA reads as TGTGCCAGCCAGCGAACAGATACGCAGTATTTT.

The chain couples TRBV9 to TRBJ2-1, with D possibly being TRBD2 (6 bases). Germline loops: CDR1 SGDLS, CDR2 YYNGEE. Trimming pared 4 bases from V and 5 bases from J, leaving 19 bases between. The CDR3 loop spans 16 amino acids. For the CDR3, the DNA is TGTGCCAGCAGCCTCCGTAGTATAGCGGCCCACAATGAGCAGTTCTTC. Its protein product is CASSLRSIAAHNEQFF.

Here the CDR3 reads CASSLLLGKNIQYF. The DNA of the CDR3 is TGTGCCAGCAGCTTACTCCTCGGGAAAAACATTCAGTACTTC. This chain joins TRBV7-2 and TRBJ2-4, with D uncertain. The CDR3 length is 14 residues. CDR1 and CDR2 (germline): SGHTA, FQGNSA. The ends were cut back, 2 bases at V and 4 bases at J, with 9 bases in the middle. The full variable domain, rest sourced from reference TRBV7-2 and TRBJ2-4, is GAGVSQSPSNKVTEKGKDVELRCDPISGHTALYWYRQSLGQGLEFLIYFQGNSAPDKSGLPSDRFSAERTGGSVSTLTIQRTQQEDSAVYLCASSLLLGKNIQYFGAGTRLSVL.

This clone was detected once. In the same sample, other DNA sequences code for this CDR3. The chain combines TRBV23-1 with TRBJ1-6; D remains ambiguous. TRBV23-1 is designated an ORF whose function remains uncertain. This CDR3 has 16 amino acids. Trimming shortened V by 2 bases and J by 13 bases, and 21 bases separated the two germline ends. The CDR3 DNA is TGCGCCAGCAGTCAAAGAGAGGGTGGGAAAGTTTCCCCCCTCCACTTT. Its translation is CASSQREGGKVSPLHF.

This chain links TRBV7-9 with TRBJ2-1, with 11 bases that match TRBD2. The germline CDR1 and CDR2 sequences are SEHNR and FQNEAQ (reference sequence). The CDR3 is made up of 15 amino acids. J gave up 3 bases and V 4 bases, and 2 bases lay outside the gene matches. CDR3 sequence: CASSSLAGGYNEQFF. CDR3 sequence (DNA): TGTGCCAGCAGCTCTCTAGCGGGAGGCTACAATGAGCAGTTCTTC.

The genes are TRBV7-9 and TRBJ1-1; no clear D gene. Between the trimmed V and J ends, which lost 1 base and 3 bases, there was a span of 12 bases. The germline V gene encodes CDR1 SEHNR and CDR2 FQNEAQ (reference sequence). The CDR3 spans 15 residues. The CDR3 DNA follows: TGTGCCAGCAGCTTAGTACCAGTCCGGGACACTGAAGCTTTCTTT. It codes for CASSLVPVRDTEAFF.